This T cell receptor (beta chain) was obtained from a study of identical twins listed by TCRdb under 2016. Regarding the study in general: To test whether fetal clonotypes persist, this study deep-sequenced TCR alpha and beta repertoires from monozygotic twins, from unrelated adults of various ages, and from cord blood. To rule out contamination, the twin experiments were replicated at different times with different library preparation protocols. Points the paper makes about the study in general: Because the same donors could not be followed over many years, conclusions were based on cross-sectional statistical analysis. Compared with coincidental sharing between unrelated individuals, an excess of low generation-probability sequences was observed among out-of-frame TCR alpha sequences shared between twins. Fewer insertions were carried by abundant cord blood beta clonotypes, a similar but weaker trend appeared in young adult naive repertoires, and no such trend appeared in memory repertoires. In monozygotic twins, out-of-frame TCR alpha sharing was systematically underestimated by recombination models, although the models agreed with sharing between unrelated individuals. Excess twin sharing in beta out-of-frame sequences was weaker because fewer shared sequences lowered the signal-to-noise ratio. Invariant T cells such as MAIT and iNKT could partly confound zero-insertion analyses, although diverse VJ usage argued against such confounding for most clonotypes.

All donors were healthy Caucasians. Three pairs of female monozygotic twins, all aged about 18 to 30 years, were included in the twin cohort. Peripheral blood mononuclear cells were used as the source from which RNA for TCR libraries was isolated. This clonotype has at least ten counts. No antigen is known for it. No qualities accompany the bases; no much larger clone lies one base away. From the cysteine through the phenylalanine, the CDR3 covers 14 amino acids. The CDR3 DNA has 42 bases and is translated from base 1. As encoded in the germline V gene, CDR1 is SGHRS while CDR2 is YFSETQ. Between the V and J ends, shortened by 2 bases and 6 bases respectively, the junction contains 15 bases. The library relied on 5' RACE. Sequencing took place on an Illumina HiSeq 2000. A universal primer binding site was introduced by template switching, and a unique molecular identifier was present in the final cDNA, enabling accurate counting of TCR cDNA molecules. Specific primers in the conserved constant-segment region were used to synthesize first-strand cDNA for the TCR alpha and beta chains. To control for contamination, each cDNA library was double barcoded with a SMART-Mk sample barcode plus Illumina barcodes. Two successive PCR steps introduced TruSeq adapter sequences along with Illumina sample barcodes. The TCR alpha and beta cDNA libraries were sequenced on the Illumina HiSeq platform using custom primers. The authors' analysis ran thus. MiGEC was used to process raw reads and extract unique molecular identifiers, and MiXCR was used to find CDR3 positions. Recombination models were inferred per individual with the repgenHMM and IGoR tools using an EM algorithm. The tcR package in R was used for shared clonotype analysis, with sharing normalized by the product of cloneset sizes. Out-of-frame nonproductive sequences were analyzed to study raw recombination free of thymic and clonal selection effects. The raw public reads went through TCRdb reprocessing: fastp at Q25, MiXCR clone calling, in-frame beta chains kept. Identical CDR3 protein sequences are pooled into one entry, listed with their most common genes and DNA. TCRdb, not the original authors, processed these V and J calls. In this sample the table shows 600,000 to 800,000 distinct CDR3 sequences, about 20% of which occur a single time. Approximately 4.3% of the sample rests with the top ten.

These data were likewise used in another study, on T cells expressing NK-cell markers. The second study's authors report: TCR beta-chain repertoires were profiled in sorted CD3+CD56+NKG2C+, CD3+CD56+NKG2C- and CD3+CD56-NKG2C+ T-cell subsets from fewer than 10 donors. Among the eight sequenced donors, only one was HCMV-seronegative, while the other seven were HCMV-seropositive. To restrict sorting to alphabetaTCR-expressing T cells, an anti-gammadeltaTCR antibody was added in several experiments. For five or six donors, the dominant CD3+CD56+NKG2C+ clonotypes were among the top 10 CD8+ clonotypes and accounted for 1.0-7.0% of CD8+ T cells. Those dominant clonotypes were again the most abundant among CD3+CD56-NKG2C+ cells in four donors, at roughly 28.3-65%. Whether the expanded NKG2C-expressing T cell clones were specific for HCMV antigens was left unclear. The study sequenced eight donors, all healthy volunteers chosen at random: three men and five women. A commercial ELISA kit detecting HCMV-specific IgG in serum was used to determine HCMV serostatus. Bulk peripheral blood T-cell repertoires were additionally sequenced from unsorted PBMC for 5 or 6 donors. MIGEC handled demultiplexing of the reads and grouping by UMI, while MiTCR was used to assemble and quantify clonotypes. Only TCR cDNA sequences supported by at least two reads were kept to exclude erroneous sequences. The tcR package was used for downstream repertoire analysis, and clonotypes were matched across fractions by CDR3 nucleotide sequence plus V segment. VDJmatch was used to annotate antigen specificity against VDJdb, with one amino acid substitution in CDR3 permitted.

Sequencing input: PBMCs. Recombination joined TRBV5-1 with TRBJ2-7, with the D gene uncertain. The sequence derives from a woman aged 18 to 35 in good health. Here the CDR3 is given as CASSFPDLASEQYF. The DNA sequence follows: TGCGCCAGCAGCTTTCCGGACCTGGCAAGCGAGCAGTACTTC. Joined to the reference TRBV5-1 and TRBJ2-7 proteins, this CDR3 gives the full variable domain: KAGVTQTPRYLIKTRGQQVTLSCSPISGHRSVSWYQQTPGQGLQFLFEYFSETQRNKGNFPGRFSGRQFSNSRSEMNVSTLELGDSALYLCASSFPDLASEQYFGPGTRLTVT.